A selection of T cell receptor beta chains follows, all from one sample in a study of cytomegalovirus exposure and HLA in healthy donors. The protocol was immunoSEQ multiplex PCR, while the TCRdb copy is restricted to in-frame clones and leaves out a portion. The profile covers about 150,000 clones, with 79% appearing a single time and 7.5% to 9% taken by the ten largest. The sequencing input was PBMCs. The origin of the receptors is a man between 25 and 39 years old in good health and CMV-seropositive. Each CDR3 is given with its conserved first and last residue. A D gene is named only where the DNA matches it firmly. The size field is filled for only some rows; it gives once, few, many or a size class.

once TRBD1 TRBJ2-7 16 TRBV18 CASSPPWDRGGDEQYF TGTGCCAGCTCACCACCTTGGGACAGGGGAGGCGACGAGCAGTACTTC
- TRBD1 TRBJ2-2 14 TRBV7-8 CASSRDRGTGELFF TGTGCCAGCAGCCGGGACAGGGGAACCGGGGAGCTGTTTTTT
few TRBD1 TRBJ1-2 16 TRBV27 CASSPIPPQGARGYTF TGTGCCAGCAGTCCTATCCCTCCACAGGGGGCTAGGGGCTACACCTTC
- TRBD2 TRBJ2-3 16 TRBV5-4 CASSVLLAGNTDTQYF TGTGCCAGCAGCGTCTTACTAGCGGGGAACACAGATACGCAGTATTTT
- TRBD2 TRBJ2-7 15 TRBV5-6 CASSWAPSGGYEQYF TGTGCCAGCAGCTGGGCCCCTAGCGGGGGCTACGAGCAGTACTTC
few TRBD1 TRBJ2-7 12 TRBV19 CATRQGYYEQYF TGTGCCACTCGACAGGGTTACTACGAGCAGTACTTC
few - TRBJ1-3 12 TRBV29-1 CSFRAGGNTIYF TGCAGCTTCCGGGCGGGTGGAAACACCATATATTTT
- - TRBJ2-3 14 TRBV6-5 CASKWAPSTDTQYF TGTGCCAGCAAATGGGCCCCTAGCACAGATACGCAGTATTTT
few - TRBJ2-7 16 TRBV6-6 CASSYSPGGLSYEQYF TGTGCCAGCAGTTACTCGCCGGGGGGCCTTTCCTACGAGCAGTACTTC
- TRBD2 TRBJ2-7 15 TRBV5-1 CASSFGSGVSYEQYF TGCGCCAGCAGCTTCGGTAGCGGGGTTTCCTACGAGCAGTACTTC
- - TRBJ1-1 15 TRBV9 CASSPNRDMNTEAFF TGTGCCAGCAGCCCCAACAGGGATATGAACACTGAAGCTTTCTTT
- TRBD1 TRBJ1-5 16 TRBV12-5 CASGLGTGTSNQPQHF TGTGCTAGTGGTTTGGGGACAGGGACTTCCAATCAGCCCCAGCATTTT
- - TRBJ2-7 13 TRBV10-1 CASSNAGGYEQYF TGCGCCAGCTCTAACGCCGGGGGTTACGAGCAGTACTTC
- - TRBJ2-1 15 TRBV28 CASSLKGGLYNEQFF TGTGCCAGCAGTTTAAAGGGGGGGCTGTACAATGAGCAGTTCTTC
- TRBD1 TRBJ2-3 13 TRBV15 CATSLQGGDTQYF TGTGCCACCAGCCTACAGGGGGGAGATACGCAGTATTTT